This TCR beta chain was captured by sequencing in a study of PD-L1 blockade in urothelial cancer. Overall study: Atezolizumab at 1,200 mg intravenously every 3 weeks was started by patients in 2014. About 85% of the 29 patients were men with bladder-origin urothelial cancer. T cells were recovered from blood samples at a median of approximately 150,000.

Generated by immunoSEQ multiplex PCR, the TCRdb table keeps only in-frame clones and is missing some. This table holds 70,000 or so clones, 90% found once. This sample's time point: pretreatment peripheral blood. Patients had urothelial carcinoma that was locally advanced or metastatic. CDR1 is LNHDA and CDR2 is SQIVND in the germline V gene (reference sequence). The CDR3 length is 12 residues. Between the trimmed V and J ends, which lost 8 bases and 8 bases, there was a span of 12 bases. Sequenced here: PBMCs, sampled around atezolizumab (anti-PD-L1) treatment. This rearrangement joins TRBV19 to TRBJ2-2; D remains unclear. The clonotype originates from a man aged 65 to 85 with urothelial cancer. The CDR3 loop reads CASSPYWGELFF. The CDR3 DNA follows: TGTGCCAGTTCCCCCTACTGGGGGGAGCTGTTTTTT. The variable domain in full, completed from reference TRBV19 and TRBJ2-2, reads DGGITQSPKYLFRKEGQNVTLSCEQNLNHDAMYWYRQDPGQGLRLIYYSQIVNDFQKGDIAEGYSVSREKKESFPLTVTSAQKNPTAFYLCASSPYWGELFFGEGSRLTVL.